This T cell receptor beta chain originates from a study of T cells in Graves' hyperthyroidism and ophthalmopathy (dated by TCRdb to between 2019 and 2020). With regard to the full study: Peripheral blood samples were taken at initial diagnosis, before any treatment was given. A discovery cohort of about a hundred patients, roughly 45 with Graves' ophthalmopathy and approximately 55 with stable Graves' hyperthyroidism, was used to find distinguishing TCR V-J signatures. Whether ophthalmopathy could be predicted prospectively was tested in an independent validation cohort made up of 18 to 20 hyperthyroidism patients plus 17 patients who later progressed to ophthalmopathy. The roughly 90 discovery patients were divided at random into training and test sets in a 7:3 ratio. Thyroid tissue and blood T-cell repertoires from six or seven Graves' hyperthyroidism patients were also compared in the study. After blood sampling, hyperthyroidism patients were treated with methimazole at a starting dose of 30 mg daily, and ophthalmopathy patients were treated with high-dose intravenous methylprednisolone. The paper reports TCR Vbeta CDR3 sequencing of approximately 140 peripheral blood samples: approximately 43 ophthalmopathy, roughly 74 hyperthyroidism and approximately 17 progressor patients. Broad study findings and their caveats: A 13 V-J signature model separated ophthalmopathy from stable hyperthyroidism, with over 85% sensitivity and 81% to 82% specificity in cross-validation and 80%/75% in testing. No statistical method was used to fix the sample size in advance, and group allocation was not hidden from the investigators. During validation, the model predicted progression to ophthalmopathy a median of roughly six months ahead of onset, with roughly 65% sensitivity and 72% to 80% specificity. Blood samples also contained most of the expanded thyroid clonotypes (frequency above 0.001), which suggests that blood repertoires may reflect thyroid immune responses.

Amplification of TCR beta CDR3 regions was carried out from RNA transcripts. The first round of RT-PCR for the TCR CDR3 was performed with the HTBI primer set and the Qiagen OneStep RT-PCR kit. A second multiplex PCR round built the libraries, followed by size selection and purification. The libraries were sequenced on an Illumina HiSeq2000 using paired-end 100 bp reads. Turning to the authors' computational methods: SOAPnuke was used to process the raw data, throwing out any read that contained adapters or uncalled bases, had a mean Phred below 15, or lacked an exact constant-primer or identifier match. High-quality paired reads were merged using COPE v1.2.5, and each unique nucleotide sequence was defined as a clonotype. MiTCR v1.1 was used to align the clonotypes against IMGT TRBV, TRBD and TRBJ reference segments. The analysis was restricted to V-J combinations with a frequency above 0.0001, which together covered 99.2% of the repertoires. The TCS score was defined as the ratio of F50 (clonal expansion) to E x V (chaos), calculated using BLOSUM62-based TCRdist between CDR3 peptides within each V-J. Welch's t-statistics and random forest reduced fewer than 550 V-J features to some 14, which were used in a naive Bayes classifier (R e1071). The Morisita-Horn index was used to measure how similar the thyroid and blood repertoires were. TCRdb cleaned the public reads at Q25 with fastp, built clones with MiXCR and kept in-frame beta chains. Rows with a matching CDR3 protein are joined into one entry that keeps the most common DNA and genes. TCRdb's processing, not the study's, gives the V and J calls here. The sample has hundreds of thousands of distinct CDR3 sequences on record, roughly 14% of them singletons. Around 4.5% of the sample lies in the top ten.

The germline V gene gives CDR1 as SGDLS and CDR2 as YYNGEE. From the cysteine through the phenylalanine, the CDR3 covers 16 amino acids. Just CDR3 DNA is preserved here, 48 bases in frame from base 1. A distance of 15 bases separates the germline ends of V and J, which lose 4 bases and 2 bases respectively. This clonotype was detected only a few times. Its binding antigen is unknown. Base qualities are not at hand, and no much larger clone is one base apart. In the ophthalmopathy patients, disease was moderately to severely active, with a Clinical Activity Score of 3 or more, a NOSPECS grade of 4 or more, and a duration of less than 3 months. The study excluded patients with uncontrolled infections, other autoimmune diseases, pregnancy or lactation. Diagnoses were based on clinical symptoms, serum thyroxine and TRAb, thyroid ultrasound and orbital computed tomography. PBMCs were isolated from about 9.1 ml of fresh peripheral blood by Ficoll-Paque density gradient centrifugation. Trizol reagent was used to extract total RNA, and RNA quality was then checked on an Agilent 2100 Bioanalyzer.

The clonotype comes from a woman between 40 and 55 years old with Graves' ophthalmopathy. The chain is made from TRBV9 and TRBJ2-2; TRBD2 is a possible D gene, resting on 5 matching bases. The sequenced material came from blood. The CDR3 here reads CASSPWAGVNTGELFF. The DNA reads as follows: TGTGCCAGCAGCCCCTGGGCCGGGGTAAACACCGGGGAGCTGTTTTTT.